The 6 T cell receptor beta chains below come from one sample, sequenced in a study of CD8+CD57+ T cells in acquired aplastic anemia. The TCR beta profiling, which covered VDJ combination and CDR3 sequence, was carried out using genomic DNA as the template. MiXCR was run by TCRdb on the reads, yielding one entry per CDR3 protein. This sample has around 250,000 distinct CDR3 sequences, with around 60% found just once. The material sequenced was sorted CD4+, CD8+, or CD8+CD57+ T cells (not recorded which) from PBMCs. The receptors were sampled from a human donor with severe aplastic anemia or a healthy control (not recorded which).

The V call is TRBV9, the J call TRBJ2-1, with TRBD1 identical over 7 bases. Germline loops: CDR1 SGDLS, CDR2 YYNGEE. The CDR3 has 15 amino acids. J was trimmed by 9 bases and V by 4 bases; bases with no gene match: 13. The CDR3 spells CASSPLTGWVGEQFF. The CDR3 region has the DNA TGTGCCAGCAGCCCACTGACAGGGTGGGTTGGTGAGCAGTTCTTC.

The rearrangement links TRBV10-1 to TRBJ2-3; 8 bases map to TRBD2. CDR1 is WNHNN, CDR2 SYGVQD, per germline (reference sequence). This CDR3 region has 17 residues. V shed 6 bases and J 4 bases; nucleotides not matched to a gene: 15. The DNA of the CDR3 is TGCGCCAGCAGGCCAGGAGGCCGGGGGGGCAGTGCAGATACGCAGTATTTT. Translation gives CASRPGGRGGSADTQYF.

There are many counts of this clonotype. This chain uses TRBV4-2 with TRBJ2-6; 7 bases line up with TRBD1. Germline V gene lookup returns CDR1 LGHNA and CDR2 YNFKEQ. The V segment lost 2 bases and the J segment 0 bases; nucleotides outside the gene matches: 7. This CDR3 comprises 18 residues. Written as DNA, the CDR3 is TGTGCCAGCAGCCAAAGTCAGGGGGAGTTCTCTGGGGCCAACGTCCTGACTTTC. Translating it yields CASSQSQGEFSGANVLTF.

This chain uses TRBV28 with TRBJ2-1; 10 nucleotides agree with TRBD2. This CDR3 comprises 15 residues. Germline trimming cut 4 bases from V and 5 bases from J; bases unmatched to any gene: 5. CDR1 and CDR2 (germline): MDHEN, SYDVKM. The CDR3 sequence is CASSSASGGHNEQFF. In nucleotides, the CDR3 is TGTGCCAGCAGTTCTGCTAGCGGGGGACACAATGAGCAGTTCTTC.

This clonotype occurred many times. The V gene is TRBV10-3, the J gene TRBJ2-3; 9 nucleotides line up with TRBD2. There are 13 residues in the CDR3. Per germline, CDR1 ENHRY and CDR2 SYGVKD. V was clipped by 7 bases and J by 6 bases; unmatched bases: 5. The CDR3 region has the DNA TGTGCCATCATGGGACTAGCTGAGGATACGCAGTATTTT. As protein: CAIMGLAEDTQYF.

The chain joins TRBV5-1 to TRBJ1-1; TRBD1 matches at 11 bases. The CDR3 consists of 13 residues. The V and J ends lost 4 bases and 8 bases, in that order; junction bases with no gene match: 4. Germline loops: CDR1 SGHRS, CDR2 YFSETQ. The CDR3 region is CASSRGQGEEAFF. Written as DNA, the CDR3 is TGCGCCAGCAGCCGGGGACAGGGGGAGGAAGCTTTCTTT.